This is a list of T cell receptor beta chains from one sample in a study of blood T cell repertoires in COVID-19. TCRdb's copy holds only in-frame clones and misses some; the assay was immunoSEQ multiplex PCR. The data contain fewer than 250,000 clones, 80% of them singletons. Material for sequencing was PBMCs or T cells enriched from blood (not recorded which). The receptors were gathered from a woman in her thirties or forties with acute COVID-19. CDR3s include the opening cysteine and the closing phenylalanine or tryptophan. A D gene is named only where the DNA matches it firmly. Only some rows state a clone size, as once, few, many or a class for expanded clones.

j_gene: TRBJ2-1
d_gene: NA
abundance: NA
v_gene: TRBV4-1
CDR3nt: TGCGCCAGCAGCCAAGATCAGGCCGGGCAGTTCTTC
CDR3aa: CASSQDQAGQFF

j_gene: TRBJ2-5
d_gene: TRBD2
abundance: NA
v_gene: TRBV19
CDR3nt: TGTGCCAGTAGTCAAGCGGGAGTAGGCGAGACCCAGTACTTC
CDR3aa: CASSQAGVGETQYF

j_gene: TRBJ2-7
d_gene: NA
abundance: NA
v_gene: TRBV5-1
CDR3nt: TGCGCCAGCAGCTCCCTCACAGGGACCTACGAGCAGTACTTC
CDR3aa: CASSSLTGTYEQYF

j_gene: TRBJ1-2
d_gene: NA
abundance: NA
v_gene: TRBV12-3/TRBV12-4
CDR3nt: TGTGCCAGCAGTTTCCAGCGGCATGGCTACACCTTC
CDR3aa: CASSFQRHGYTF

j_gene: TRBJ2-7
d_gene: TRBD1
abundance: NA
v_gene: TRBV28
CDR3nt: TGTGCCAGCAGTCACGACAGGGGGGCCCCCTACGAGCAGTACTTC
CDR3aa: CASSHDRGAPYEQYF

j_gene: TRBJ2-7
d_gene: TRBD1
abundance: NA
v_gene: TRBV6-2/TRBV6-3
CDR3nt: TGTGCCAGCAGCAGACAGGGGGCGAGGGAGCAGTACTTC
CDR3aa: CASSRQGAREQYF

j_gene: TRBJ2-1
d_gene: TRBD2
abundance: NA
v_gene: TRBV5-4
CDR3nt: TGTGCCAGCAGCTTAGGCGGGAGGGGCTCCTACAATGAGCAGTTCTTC
CDR3aa: CASSLGGRGSYNEQFF

j_gene: TRBJ1-3
d_gene: NA
abundance: many
v_gene: TRBV2
CDR3nt: TGTGCCAGAGCCGATACCGATCCCTCTGGAAACACCATATATTTT
CDR3aa: CARADTDPSGNTIYF

j_gene: TRBJ1-4
d_gene: TRBD1
abundance: NA
v_gene: TRBV27
CDR3nt: TGTGCCAGCGGACTACAGGGGGCAGGAGAAAAACTGTTTTTT
CDR3aa: CASGLQGAGEKLFF

j_gene: TRBJ2-7
d_gene: NA
abundance: NA
v_gene: TRBV4-2
CDR3nt: TGTGCCAGCAGCCAAGATTTTGGCGGGGTCTACGAGCAGTACTTC
CDR3aa: CASSQDFGGVYEQYF

j_gene: TRBJ2-3
d_gene: TRBD2
abundance: NA
v_gene: TRBV29-1
CDR3nt: TGCAGCGTTGAAAGGGTAGCGGGAGGGGCGCAGTATTTT
CDR3aa: CSVERVAGGAQYF

j_gene: TRBJ2-3
d_gene: TRBD2
abundance: NA
v_gene: TRBV11-3
CDR3nt: TGTGCCAGCAGCTTGTTCGGACTAGCGGGAGAGTCAGATACGCAGTATTTT
CDR3aa: CASSLFGLAGESDTQYF

j_gene: TRBJ2-1
d_gene: NA
abundance: NA
v_gene: TRBV6-1
CDR3nt: TGTGCCAGCAGTGATCCACAGGAATACTACAATGAGCAGTTCTTC
CDR3aa: CASSDPQEYYNEQFF

j_gene: TRBJ2-7
d_gene: TRBD1
abundance: NA
v_gene: TRBV14
CDR3nt: TGTGCCAGCAGCCAGGCCCGGGACAGGTCCTACGAGCAGTACTTC
CDR3aa: CASSQARDRSYEQYF

j_gene: TRBJ2-5
d_gene: TRBD1
abundance: NA
v_gene: TRBV4-3
CDR3nt: TGCGCCAGCAGCCCGGGACAGGGGGATCAAGAGACCCAGTACTTC
CDR3aa: CASSPGQGDQETQYF

j_gene: TRBJ1-1
d_gene: TRBD1
abundance: NA
v_gene: TRBV4-3
CDR3nt: TGCGCCAGCAGCCAAGATCTGACAGGGGCGGATGAAGCTTTCTTT
CDR3aa: CASSQDLTGADEAFF

j_gene: TRBJ2-1
d_gene: TRBD2
abundance: NA
v_gene: TRBV5-6
CDR3nt: TGTGCCAGCAGCTCTAGACTAGCGGGAGGGTACAATGAGCAGTTCTTC
CDR3aa: CASSSRLAGGYNEQFF

j_gene: TRBJ1-1
d_gene: NA
abundance: few
v_gene: TRBV19
CDR3nt: TGTGCCAGTAGTATAGATCGGGGTAGATTCCATGGAAGCACTGAAGCTTTCTTT
CDR3aa: CASSIDRGRFHGSTEAFF

j_gene: TRBJ1-5
d_gene: TRBD1
abundance: NA
v_gene: TRBV15
CDR3nt: TGTGCCACCAGCGGCGAGACAGGGAGAAATCAGCCCCAGCATTTT
CDR3aa: CATSGETGRNQPQHF

j_gene: TRBJ1-3
d_gene: NA
abundance: NA
v_gene: TRBV30
CDR3nt: TGTGCCTGGAGTGGCGGAAATTACGGAAACACCATATATTTT
CDR3aa: CAWSGGNYGNTIYF

j_gene: TRBJ1-2
d_gene: TRBD1
abundance: NA
v_gene: TRBV5-1
CDR3nt: TGCGCCAGCAGCTTGGCTTCTGGGACAGGGGATGGCTACACCTTC
CDR3aa: CASSLASGTGDGYTF

j_gene: TRBJ2-7
d_gene: TRBD2
abundance: NA
v_gene: TRBV5-1
CDR3nt: TGCGCCAGCAGCTTGGAGTTGACTAGCGGCTACGAGCAGTACTTC
CDR3aa: CASSLELTSGYEQYF

j_gene: TRBJ2-5
d_gene: TRBD2
abundance: NA
v_gene: TRBV27
CDR3nt: TGTGCCAGCAGTTTTCCGGGACTAGCGATCCCTGAGACCCAGTACTTC
CDR3aa: CASSFPGLAIPETQYF